The present T cell receptor beta chain was sequenced within a study of cytomegalovirus exposure and HLA in healthy donors. J gave up 9 bases and V 4 bases, and 7 bases lay outside the gene matches. The CDR3 is made up of 16 amino acids. Germline V gene lookup returns CDR1 SSHAT and CDR2 FNYEAQ (reference sequence). Primers included in the PCR were 60 Vbeta and 13 Jbeta primers. The assay was immunoSEQ multiplex PCR, and TCRdb's table has in-frame clones only and misses some. Of more than 100,000 clones in the sample, around three fifths were seen once. This chain connects TRBV7-7 to TRBJ2-1, with TRBD2 matching over 15 bases. The clonotype comes from a woman aged 40 to 49 in good health and CMV-seronegative. Sequencing was carried out using PBMCs. CDR3 sequence: CASSSGLAGGQGEQFF. CDR3 nucleotide sequence: TGTGCCAGCAGCTCCGGACTAGCGGGGGGGCAGGGTGAGCAGTTCTTC. The whole variable domain, filled in from reference TRBV7-7 and TRBJ2-1, reads GAGVSQSPRYKVTKRGQDVTLRCDPISSHATLYWYQQALGQGPEFLTYFNYEAQPDKSGLPSDRFSAERPEGSISTLTIQRTEQRDSAMYRCASSSGLAGGQGEQFFGPGTRLTVL.